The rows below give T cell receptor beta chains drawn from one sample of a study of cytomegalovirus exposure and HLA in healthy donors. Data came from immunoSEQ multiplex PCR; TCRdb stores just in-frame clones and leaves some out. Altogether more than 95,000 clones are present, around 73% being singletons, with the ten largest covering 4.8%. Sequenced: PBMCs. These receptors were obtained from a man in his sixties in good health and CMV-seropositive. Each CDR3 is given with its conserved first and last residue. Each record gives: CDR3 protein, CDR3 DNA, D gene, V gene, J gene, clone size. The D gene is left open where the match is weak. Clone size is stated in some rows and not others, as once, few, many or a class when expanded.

cdr3_aa: CASSLVQGYGYTF
cdr3_nt: TGCGCCAGCAGCTTGGTACAGGGCTATGGCTACACCTTC
d_call: .
v_call: TRBV5-1
j_call: TRBJ1-2
clone_size: .

cdr3_aa: CASSEGLAANTEAFF
cdr3_nt: TGTGCCAGCAGTGAAGGTTTAGCGGCGAACACTGAAGCTTTCTTT
d_call: .
v_call: TRBV6-1
j_call: TRBJ1-1
clone_size: .

cdr3_aa: CASTSAGGSSTDTQYF
cdr3_nt: TGTGCCAGCACCTCAGCGGGGGGCTCTAGCACAGATACGCAGTATTTT
d_call: TRBD2
v_call: TRBV5-4
j_call: TRBJ2-3
clone_size: .

cdr3_aa: CSVEDAGIEKLFF
cdr3_nt: TGCAGCGTTGAAGATGCGGGAATTGAAAAACTGTTTTTT
d_call: .
v_call: TRBV29-1
j_call: TRBJ1-4
clone_size: .

cdr3_aa: CASSLRQIGYTF
cdr3_nt: TGTGCCAGCAGCTTAAGACAGATTGGCTACACCTTC
d_call: .
v_call: TRBV7-2
j_call: TRBJ1-2
clone_size: .

cdr3_aa: CASSFATGASYSNQPQHF
cdr3_nt: TGTGCCAGCAGTTTCGCGACAGGGGCCTCCTATAGCAATCAGCCCCAGCATTTT
d_call: TRBD1
v_call: TRBV28
j_call: TRBJ1-5
clone_size: once

cdr3_aa: CASSLKVLGQGQETQYF
cdr3_nt: TGCGCCAGCAGCTTGAAGGTCTTGGGGCAGGGCCAAGAGACCCAGTACTTC
d_call: .
v_call: TRBV5-1
j_call: TRBJ2-5
clone_size: .

cdr3_aa: CASSERQGRRNEQFF
cdr3_nt: TGTGCCAGCAGTGAAAGGCAAGGGAGACGAAATGAGCAGTTCTTC
d_call: .
v_call: TRBV2
j_call: TRBJ2-1
clone_size: .

cdr3_aa: CASSVDGDNSPLHF
cdr3_nt: TGTGCCAGCAGCGTAGATGGGGACAACTCACCCCTCCACTTT
d_call: .
v_call: TRBV9
j_call: TRBJ1-6
clone_size: .

cdr3_aa: CASSQRTGGWTEAFF
cdr3_nt: TGTGCCAGCAGCCAGAGGACAGGGGGCTGGACTGAAGCTTTCTTT
d_call: TRBD1
v_call: TRBV5-4
j_call: TRBJ1-1
clone_size: .

cdr3_aa: CASSSAGTSGGFYNEQFF
cdr3_nt: TGTGCCAGCAGCTCCGCCGGGACTAGCGGGGGGTTCTACAATGAGCAGTTCTTC
d_call: TRBD2
v_call: TRBV5-8
j_call: TRBJ2-1
clone_size: .

cdr3_aa: CASSSGTGNTGELFF
cdr3_nt: TGTGCCAGCTCGTCCGGGACAGGGAACACCGGGGAGCTGTTTTTT
d_call: TRBD1
v_call: TRBV18
j_call: TRBJ2-2
clone_size: .

cdr3_aa: CASSVRQGAYEQYF
cdr3_nt: TGTGCCAGCAGCGTAAGACAGGGCGCCTACGAGCAGTACTTC
d_call: TRBD1
v_call: TRBV9
j_call: TRBJ2-7
clone_size: .

cdr3_aa: CATSRLAGATISQETQYF
cdr3_nt: TGTGCCACCAGCAGACTAGCGGGGGCGACCATCTCACAAGAGACCCAGTACTTC
d_call: TRBD2
v_call: TRBV15
j_call: TRBJ2-5
clone_size: few

cdr3_aa: CASSRDSNSPLHF
cdr3_nt: TGCGCCAGCAGCCGGGATTCAAATTCACCCCTCCACTTT
d_call: .
v_call: TRBV10-1
j_call: TRBJ1-6
clone_size: .

cdr3_aa: CASSWGTSGGRGQYF
cdr3_nt: TGTGCCAGCAGCTGGGGGACTAGCGGGGGACGGGGACAGTACTTC
d_call: TRBD2
v_call: TRBV7-8
j_call: TRBJ2-7
clone_size: .

cdr3_aa: CASSLAGGYVGELFF
cdr3_nt: TGCGCCAGCAGCTTGGCGGGGGGTTACGTCGGGGAGCTGTTTTTT
d_call: TRBD2
v_call: TRBV5-1
j_call: TRBJ2-2
clone_size: once

cdr3_aa: CASSLNGQLGYEQYF
cdr3_nt: TGTGCCAGCTCACTGAATGGACAGTTAGGCTACGAGCAGTACTTC
d_call: .
v_call: TRBV18
j_call: TRBJ2-7
clone_size: .

cdr3_aa: CASSLAGGSQETQYF
cdr3_nt: TGTGCCAGCAGTTTAGCGGGGGGGTCCCAAGAGACCCAGTACTTC
d_call: TRBD2
v_call: TRBV28
j_call: TRBJ2-5
clone_size: once

cdr3_aa: CASSPGAGGHYEQYF
cdr3_nt: TGCGCCAGCAGCCCCGGGGCGGGGGGCCACTACGAGCAGTACTTC
d_call: TRBD2
v_call: TRBV4-1
j_call: TRBJ2-7
clone_size: .

cdr3_aa: CASSLDSGEQYF
cdr3_nt: TGTGCCAGCAGCTTGGACAGTGGCGAGCAGTACTTC
d_call: .
v_call: TRBV5-4
j_call: TRBJ2-7
clone_size: .

cdr3_aa: CASSDRGPYNSPLHF
cdr3_nt: TGTGCCAGCAGCGACAGGGGACCATATAATTCACCCCTCCACTTT
d_call: TRBD1
v_call: TRBV27
j_call: TRBJ1-6
clone_size: .

cdr3_aa: CASTWTQDTEAFF
cdr3_nt: TGTGCCAGCACCTGGACACAGGACACTGAAGCTTTTTTT
d_call: .
v_call: TRBV2
j_call: TRBJ1-1
clone_size: .

cdr3_aa: CASSRARAGEQYF
cdr3_nt: TGTGCCAGCAGCCGCGCGAGGGCGGGCGAGCAGTACTTC
d_call: .
v_call: TRBV14
j_call: TRBJ2-7
clone_size: .

cdr3_aa: CASSSYLADQETQYF
cdr3_nt: TGCGCCAGCAGCTCATACCTAGCGGACCAAGAGACCCAGTACTTC
d_call: TRBD2
v_call: TRBV5-1
j_call: TRBJ2-5
clone_size: .

cdr3_aa: CASSLEQGSIQYF
cdr3_nt: TGTGCCAGCAGCTTAGAACAGGGAAGCATTCAGTACTTC
d_call: .
v_call: TRBV7-3
j_call: TRBJ2-4
clone_size: .

cdr3_aa: CASSLGTPSGNTIYF
cdr3_nt: TGTGCCAGCAGCCTCGGTACTCCGTCAGGAAACACCATATATTTT
d_call: .
v_call: TRBV5-4
j_call: TRBJ1-3
clone_size: .

cdr3_aa: CASRRDISNQPQHF
cdr3_nt: TGTGCCAGCAGACGGGACATATCGAATCAGCCCCAGCATTTT
d_call: .
v_call: TRBV2
j_call: TRBJ1-5
clone_size: once

cdr3_aa: CASSMPGAKNIQYF
cdr3_nt: TGTGCCAGCTCCATGCCTGGCGCCAAAAACATTCAGTACTTC
d_call: .
v_call: TRBV28
j_call: TRBJ2-4
clone_size: .

cdr3_aa: CSAEGPGELFF
cdr3_nt: TGCAGTGCGGAGGGGCCCGGGGAGCTGTTTTTT
d_call: .
v_call: TRBV20-1
j_call: TRBJ2-2
clone_size: .

cdr3_aa: CASSAGRATDTQYF
cdr3_nt: TGTGCCAGCAGTGCGGGGAGGGCCACAGATACGCAGTATTTT
d_call: TRBD2
v_call: TRBV6-1
j_call: TRBJ2-3
clone_size: .

cdr3_aa: CASTPRESSGTQTQYF
cdr3_nt: TGTGCCAGCACCCCGCGTGAATCGAGCGGGACCCAGACCCAGTACTTC
d_call: TRBD2
v_call: TRBV5-4
j_call: TRBJ2-5
clone_size: few

cdr3_aa: CASSSQGEKLFF
cdr3_nt: TGTGCCAGCAGCTCACAGGGGGAAAAACTGTTTTTT
d_call: TRBD1
v_call: TRBV28
j_call: TRBJ1-4
clone_size: .

cdr3_aa: CASSEWGRAFF
cdr3_nt: TGTGCCAGCAGTGAATGGGGGAGGGCTTTCTTT
d_call: .
v_call: TRBV6-1
j_call: TRBJ1-1
clone_size: .

cdr3_aa: CASRKGEGGYTF
cdr3_nt: TGTGCCAGCAGGAAAGGAGAGGGCGGCTACACCTTC
d_call: .
v_call: TRBV6-5
j_call: TRBJ1-2
clone_size: .

cdr3_aa: CASSLGLPEETQYF
cdr3_nt: TGTGCCAGCAGCTTAGGTCTCCCGGAAGAGACCCAGTACTTC
d_call: .
v_call: TRBV7-6
j_call: TRBJ2-5
clone_size: .

cdr3_aa: CASSTYAPAGGAISDEQFF
cdr3_nt: TGTGCCAGCAGCACCTATGCCCCGGCGGGGGGCGCCATTAGCGATGAGCAGTTCTTC
d_call: TRBD2
v_call: TRBV13
j_call: TRBJ2-1
clone_size: .